This passage covers 19 T cell receptor beta chains from one sample sequenced in a study of T cells after yellow fever vaccination. TCRdb reanalysed the 5' RACE reads using MiXCR and keeps one entry per CDR3 protein. The data show a few hundred thousand distinct CDR3 sequences, with under 25% seen just once and approximately 15% held by the top ten. This specimen was PBMCs, taken 15 days after the yellow fever booster vaccination. These receptors were obtained from a man aged 25 to 40 who received the YFV17D yellow fever vaccine.

V is TRBV27 and J is TRBJ2-5, with D hard to call. V lost 4 bases and J lost 5, with 11 bases in between. This CDR3 region has 13 residues. CDR1 and CDR2 (germline): MNHEY, SMNVEV (reference sequence). The CDR3 DNA reads TGTGCCAGCAGTTCAGCCTCCTGGGAGACCCAGTACTTC. Translation gives CASSSASWETQYF.

This chain uses TRBV28 with TRBJ2-3; D is undetermined. The CDR3 covers 14 residues. Germline V CDR1 and CDR2: MDHEN, SYDVKM. V lost 4 bases and J lost 2, with 10 bases in between. CDR3 in DNA: TGTGCCAGCAGTTCGAGCCGAAACACAGATACGCAGTATTTT. Its protein product is CASSSSRNTDTQYF.

The V and J genes are TRBV9 and TRBJ2-3, with D unresolved. V was shortened by 1 base and J by 2 bases, with 5 bases between the two germline ends. This CDR3 region has 13 residues. Germline CDR1 is SGDLS and CDR2 is YYNGEE. The CDR3 region is CASSVRHTDTQYF. The CDR3, as DNA: TGTGCCAGCAGCGTACGACACACAGATACGCAGTATTTT.

This clonotype turned up a few times. The rearrangement links TRBV7-2 to TRBJ2-1; no firm D call. The germline CDR1 and CDR2 sequences are SGHTA and FQGNSA. Trimming took 7 bases from V and 3 from J, leaving 13 bases between them. The CDR3 covers 14 residues. CDR3 residues: CASTPWADYNEQFF. CDR3 nucleotide sequence: TGTGCCAGCACCCCCTGGGCCGACTACAATGAGCAGTTCTTC.

This clonotype was counted only a few times. CDR3 loop: CASSPDRVQLPLHF. CDR3 nucleotides: TGCGCCAGCAGCCCGGACAGAGTTCAATTACCCCTCCACTTT. The chain joins TRBV5-1 to TRBJ1-6; TRBD1 is a possible D gene (6 bases). Germline V lookup: CDR1 SGHRS, CDR2 YFSETQ. The CDR3 length is 14 residues. V was pared by 4 bases and J by 12 bases, with 17 bases between.

This clonotype has more than one count but fewer than ten. The chain carries TRBV6-1 and TRBJ1-4, with D unresolved. This CDR3 is 14 amino acids long. Germline V lookup: CDR1 MNHNS, CDR2 SASEGT. The ends were cut back, 6 bases at V and 7 bases at J, with 15 bases in the middle. The CDR3 region is CASSPKGLGEKLFF. CDR3 bases: TGTGCCAGCAGCCCCAAAGGGCTGGGTGAAAAACTGTTTTTT.

This clonotype appeared many times. The chain carries TRBV27 and TRBJ1-2, with TRBD1 matching 7 bases. Unmatched junction bases numbered 6, after V lost 5 bases and J lost 6 bases. CDR3 length: 13 residues. Germline V gene sequence: CDR1 MNHEY, CDR2 SMNVEV (reference sequence). CDR3 loop: CASSTRQGHGYTF. CDR3 DNA sequence: TGTGCCAGCAGTACTCGACAGGGCCATGGCTACACCTTC.

This clonotype was observed a handful of times. V and J are TRBV20-1 and TRBJ1-1; D is uncertain. The length of the CDR3 is 13 residues. V was cut by 0 bases and J by 8 bases, with 13 bases left in between. Germline V gene data show CDR1 as DFQATT and CDR2 as SNEGSKA (reference sequence). In DNA form, the CDR3 reads TGCAGTGCTAGAGACGAGTGGAACGCCGAAGCTTTCTTT. As protein: CSARDEWNAEAFF.

The chain has TRBV5-1 and TRBJ2-1; D tentatively reads TRBD1 or TRBD2 (5 bases each). The CDR3 is 14 residues long. The germline V gene has CDR1 SGHRS and CDR2 YFSETQ. V lost 1 base and J lost 6, with 11 bases in between. The CDR3 DNA reads TGCGCCAGCAGCTTGTTGGGGACGGGCAATGAGCAGTTCTTC. Translation gives CASSLLGTGNEQFF.

The V gene is TRBV9, the J gene TRBJ2-7; D perhaps matches TRBD2 (6 bases). Germline CDR1 and CDR2: SGDLS and YYNGEE. Trimming took off 3 bases at V and 0 bases at J, with 13 bases between the two ends. This CDR3 comprises 15 residues. The CDR3 protein is CASSGGDSTSYEQYF. CDR3 bases: TGTGCCAGCAGCGGAGGGGACTCGACCTCCTACGAGCAGTACTTC. Looking up the rest from reference TRBV9 and TRBJ2-7 gives the full variable domain: DSGVTQTPKHLITATGQRVTLRCSPRSGDLSVYWYQQSLDQGLQFLIQYYNGEERAKGNILERFSAQQFPDLHSELNLSSLELGDSALYFCASSGGDSTSYEQYFGPGTRLTVT.

The gene calls are TRBV7-3 and TRBJ2-3; 8 bases line up with TRBD1. V dropped 4 bases and J dropped 1; count of bases not matched to a gene: 7. CDR1 and CDR2 from the germline V gene are SGHTA and FQGTGA. This CDR3 has 16 residues. The CDR3 loop is CASSSQGAGGTDTQYF. CDR3 DNA: TGTGCCAGCAGCTCGCAGGGGGCGGGTGGCACAGATACGCAGTATTTT.

The genes are TRBV6-1 and TRBJ2-2; D not resolved. V dropped 5 bases and J dropped 5 bases, with 12 bases sitting between them. The CDR3 covers 14 residues. Germline V gene data show CDR1 as MNHNS and CDR2 as SASEGT. CDR3 nucleotides: TGTGCCAGCAGTCTCCTGACCGTTACCGGGGAGCTGTTTTTT. Encoded protein: CASSLLTVTGELFF.

The chain has TRBV20-1 and TRBJ1-5; D gene unclear. CDR1 DFQATT and CDR2 SNEGSKA come from the germline V gene (reference sequence). Deletions cut 5 bases from V and 3 bases from J, with 11 bases between. The CDR3 is 13 residues long. The CDR3 loop reads CSASREINQPQHF. The CDR3 region has the DNA TGCAGTGCTTCTAGGGAGATCAATCAGCCCCAGCATTTT.

This chain joins TRBV5-1 and TRBJ2-3; D not certain. The germline CDR1 and CDR2 sequences are SGHRS and YFSETQ. CDR3 length: 15 residues. The V end was cut by 0 bases, the J end by 2 bases, with 10 bases between. CDR3 bases: TGCGCCAGCAGCTTGGGCCGGGCTCTCACAGATACGCAGTATTTT. It specifies CASSLGRALTDTQYF.

V is TRBV30 and J is TRBJ2-2; the match to TRBD1 covers 7 bases. The junction had 1 base not matched to a gene; V was cut back by 2 bases and J by 4 bases. The germline CDR1 and CDR2 sequences are GTSNPN and SVGIG (reference sequence). This CDR3 has 13 amino acids. The chain's CDR3 is CAWSWDSTGELFF. In DNA form, the CDR3 reads TGTGCCTGGAGTTGGGACAGCACCGGGGAGCTGTTTTTT. The complete variable domain, with remaining parts taken from reference TRBV30 and TRBJ2-2, reads SQTIHQWPATLVQPVGSPLSLECTVEGTSNPNLYWYRQAAGRGLQLLFYSVGIGQISSEVPQNLSASRPQDRQFILSSKKLLLSDSGFYLCAWSWDSTGELFFGEGSRLTVL.

This chain uses TRBV6-1 with TRBJ1-1, with 7 bases matching TRBD1. From germline, CDR1 is MNHNS and CDR2 SASEGT. The trim removed 2 bases at V and 5 bases at J, leaving 8 bases unmatched. The CDR3 totals 15 residues. This CDR3 is CASSELQGSRTEAFF. The CDR3 DNA is TGTGCCAGCAGTGAATTACAGGGGAGTCGGACTGAAGCTTTCTTT.

This clonotype has more than one count but fewer than ten. This sequence joins TRBV20-1 and TRBJ2-1; D is perhaps TRBD2 (5 bases). The CDR3 has 15 residues. CDR1 is DFQATT and CDR2 is SNEGSKA in the germline V gene (reference sequence). Trimming took off 3 bases at V and 6 bases at J, with 18 bases between the two ends. The CDR3 DNA follows: TGCAGTGCTAGGAGAGGACTCACCTTAAGCAATGAGCAGTTCTTC. The encoded protein is CSARRGLTLSNEQFF.

This chain joins TRBV20-1 and TRBJ1-3; D perhaps matches TRBD1 (5 bases). Germline-derived CDR1 and CDR2 are DFQATT and SNEGSKA (reference sequence). Trimming left V 6 bases short and J 1 base short, with 16 bases between. This CDR3 is built from 15 residues. The CDR3 region has the DNA TGCAGTGCCGAACGCCGACAGATTTCTGGAAACACCATATATTTT. This gives the protein CSAERRQISGNTIYF.

In its sample, this clonotype was seen a few times. The V gene is TRBV6-5, the J gene TRBJ2-5; D gene uncertain. Germline CDR1 reads MNHEY; CDR2 reads SVGAGI. Deletions cut 6 bases from V and 5 bases from J, with 10 bases between. This CDR3 is built from 12 residues. CDR3 region: CASRGNGETQYF. CDR3 in DNA: TGTGCCAGCAGGGGAAACGGGGAGACCCAGTACTTC.